This is a list of T cell receptor beta chains from one sample in a study of blood T cell repertoires in COVID-19. TCRdb's table, derived via immunoSEQ multiplex PCR, lists solely in-frame clones and lacks some. The sample records 58,000 or so clones, around 85% being singletons. Specimen: peripheral blood. The origin of the receptors is a woman in her 70s with active COVID-19. Each CDR3 is given with its conserved first and last residue. D genes are given only for firm matches. Clone size is not always given. Where it is, it says once, few, many or a class for expanded clones.

V gene: TRBV7-8; clone size: few; D gene: TRBD2; J gene: TRBJ2-1; CDR3 DNA: TGTGCCAGCAGCCCCCAAGCGGGAGGCGGCAATGAGCAGTTCTTC; CDR3 protein: CASSPQAGGGNEQFF
V gene: TRBV5-1; clone size: once; D gene: .; J gene: TRBJ2-7; CDR3 DNA: TGCGCCAGCAGCTTGTTTACCGGGACTGGCTCCTACGAGCAGTACTTC; CDR3 protein: CASSLFTGTGSYEQYF
V gene: TRBV19; clone size: .; D gene: .; J gene: TRBJ1-2; CDR3 DNA: TGTGCCAGTAGTATTAGGAGGGACGGGAGCTATGGCTACACCTTC; CDR3 protein: CASSIRRDGSYGYTF
V gene: TRBV5-8; clone size: .; D gene: TRBD1; J gene: TRBJ1-1; CDR3 DNA: TGTGCCAGCAGCACCCGACAGGGGTTGAACACTGAAGCTTTCTTT; CDR3 protein: CASSTRQGLNTEAFF
V gene: TRBV19; clone size: .; D gene: .; J gene: TRBJ1-5; CDR3 DNA: TGTGCCAGTAGTAACCCAAGCTATAGCAATCAGCCCCAGCATTTT; CDR3 protein: CASSNPSYSNQPQHF
V gene: TRBV11-2; clone size: .; D gene: TRBD2; J gene: TRBJ2-1; CDR3 DNA: TGTGCCAGCAGCGACCGGACTAGCGGGAATCTTTACAATGAGCAGTTCTTC; CDR3 protein: CASSDRTSGNLYNEQFF
V gene: TRBV6-2/TRBV6-3; clone size: .; D gene: .; J gene: TRBJ1-5; CDR3 DNA: TGTGCCAGCAGTCCCTCCGGCGGGGGCGCGTCTCAGCCCCAGCATTTT; CDR3 protein: CASSPSGGGASQPQHF
V gene: TRBV7-9; clone size: .; D gene: TRBD2; J gene: TRBJ2-1; CDR3 DNA: TGTGCCAGCAAGTCGGGGGAGCGGGGATTCGGGAATGAGCAGTTCTTC; CDR3 protein: CASKSGERGFGNEQFF
V gene: TRBV3-1/TRBV3-2; clone size: .; D gene: .; J gene: TRBJ1-2; CDR3 DNA: TGTGCCAGCAGATACCTAGGGGAGGGACCCAAAGGCTATGGCTACACCTTC; CDR3 protein: CASRYLGEGPKGYGYTF
V gene: TRBV7-2; clone size: .; D gene: .; J gene: TRBJ2-7; CDR3 DNA: TGTGCCAGCAGCCTCGGGAAGAACTACGAGCAGTACTTC; CDR3 protein: CASSLGKNYEQYF
V gene: TRBV19; clone size: .; D gene: .; J gene: TRBJ1-5; CDR3 DNA: TGTGCCAGTACCCCATCGGGAATTGGGAATCAGCCCCAGCATTTT; CDR3 protein: CASTPSGIGNQPQHF
V gene: TRBV19; clone size: .; D gene: .; J gene: TRBJ1-5; CDR3 DNA: TGTGCCAGTAGTATCGACAGCCATGGAAATCAGCCCCAGCATTTT; CDR3 protein: CASSIDSHGNQPQHF